What follows describes a single TCR beta chain. The antigen is not known. At one boundary the junction diverges from the germline segment, which might be a read error. This specimen comes from a study of tumor and adjacent non-tumor tissue in lung cancer. The study, taken as a whole, reports: Significantly higher TCR diversity was found in tumor than normal lung. In normal lung, the top 100 clones were significantly more dominant than in tumor. Higher tumor TCR diversity was associated with shorter survival.

The template was RNA from unsorted bulk tissue. The normal lung tissue was taken more than 3 cm from the tumor edge. A modified ARM-PCR protocol with three rounds of nested PCR amplified TCRbeta. TCRdb ran MiXCR on the multiplex PCR reads and lists one entry per CDR3 protein. The table lists 45,000 to 65,000 distinct CDR3 sequences, 70% to 80% of them singletons. The CDR3 has 14 amino acids. Germline CDR1 and CDR2: MNHEY and SVGEGT. The sequence was collected from a woman in her fifties or sixties with non-small cell lung cancer. Sequencing was carried out using distant non-tumor lung tissue. J is TRBJ2-1 and V is TRBV6-2 or TRBV6-3, with D unresolved. The CDR3 loop reads CGSSRQSSYNEQLF. The CDR3 DNA sequence: TGTGGCAGCAGCCGCCAAAGCTCCTACAATGAGCAGTTATTC.